The clone carrying this TCR beta chain was found once. Authors' methods: Researchers report that nucleated cell counts were estimated from reference gene primer amplification. Clones were read by immunoSEQ multiplex PCR, and TCRdb kept only the in-frame ones, dropping some. Clone size and the V and J calls come from that table; the DNA yielded D and trimming. The repertoire holds roughly 190,000 clones, with roughly 84% as singletons. This specimen belongs to a study of blood T cell repertoires in COVID-19. Whole-study context: Material from acute and convalescent COVID-19 was sourced from the United States, Italy and Spain. The analysed material was cDNA or gDNA that came from T cells, B-cell-depleted T cells, or PBMCs.

The CDR3 is 15 amino acids. V shed 1 base, J shed 6 bases, and the junction held 7 bases outside the gene matches. The germline CDR1 and CDR2 sequences are SGHVS and FQNEAQ. The sequenced sample was peripheral blood. The TCR comes from a woman between 40 and 55 years old who had recovered from COVID-19. The gene calls are TRBV7-8 and TRBJ2-7, with TRBD1 matching over 9 bases. The CDR3 DNA reads TGTGCCAGCAGCTTAGACCCGGGACAGGGCCTCGAGCAGTACTTC. Its translation is CASSLDPGQGLEQYF.